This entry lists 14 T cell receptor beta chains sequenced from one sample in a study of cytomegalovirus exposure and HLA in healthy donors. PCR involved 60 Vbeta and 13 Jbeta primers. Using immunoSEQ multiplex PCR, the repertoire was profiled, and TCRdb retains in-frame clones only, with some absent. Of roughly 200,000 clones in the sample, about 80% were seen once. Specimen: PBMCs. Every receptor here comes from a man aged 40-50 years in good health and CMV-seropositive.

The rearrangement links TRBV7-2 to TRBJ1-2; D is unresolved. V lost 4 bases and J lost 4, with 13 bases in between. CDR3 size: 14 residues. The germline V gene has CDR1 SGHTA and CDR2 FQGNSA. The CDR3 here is CASSSIPLSYGYTF. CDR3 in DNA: TGTGCCAGCAGCTCAATCCCCCTCAGCTATGGCTACACCTTC. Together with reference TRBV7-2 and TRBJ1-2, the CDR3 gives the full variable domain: GAGVSQSPSNKVTEKGKDVELRCDPISGHTALYWYRQSLGQGLEFLIYFQGNSAPDKSGLPSDRFSAERTGGSVSTLTIQRTQQEDSAVYLCASSSIPLSYGYTFGSGTRLTVV.

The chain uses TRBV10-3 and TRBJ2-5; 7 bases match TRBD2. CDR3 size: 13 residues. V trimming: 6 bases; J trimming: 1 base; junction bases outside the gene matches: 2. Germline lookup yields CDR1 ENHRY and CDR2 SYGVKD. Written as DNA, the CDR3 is TGTGCCATCAGCGGGGGGATCCAAGAGACCCAGTACTTC. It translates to CAISGGIQETQYF.

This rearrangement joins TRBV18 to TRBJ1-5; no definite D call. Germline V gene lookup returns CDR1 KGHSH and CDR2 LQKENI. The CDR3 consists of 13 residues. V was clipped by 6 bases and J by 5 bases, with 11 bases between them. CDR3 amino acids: CASSLGGDQPQHF. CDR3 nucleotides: TGTGCCAGCTCCCTGGGCGGGGATCAGCCCCAGCATTTT.

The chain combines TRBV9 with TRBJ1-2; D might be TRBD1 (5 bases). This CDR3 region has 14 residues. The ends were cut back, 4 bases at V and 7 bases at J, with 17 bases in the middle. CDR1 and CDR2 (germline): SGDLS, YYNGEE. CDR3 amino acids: CASSPAQGRGGYTF. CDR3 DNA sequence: TGTGCCAGCAGCCCAGCCCAGGGTAGGGGTGGCTACACCTTC.

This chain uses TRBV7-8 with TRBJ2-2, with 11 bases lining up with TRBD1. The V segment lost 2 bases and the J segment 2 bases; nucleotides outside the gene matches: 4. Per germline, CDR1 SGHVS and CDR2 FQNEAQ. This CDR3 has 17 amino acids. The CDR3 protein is CASSLRTGGANTGELFF. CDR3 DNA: TGTGCCAGCAGCTTACGGACAGGGGGCGCTAACACCGGGGAGCTGTTTTTT.

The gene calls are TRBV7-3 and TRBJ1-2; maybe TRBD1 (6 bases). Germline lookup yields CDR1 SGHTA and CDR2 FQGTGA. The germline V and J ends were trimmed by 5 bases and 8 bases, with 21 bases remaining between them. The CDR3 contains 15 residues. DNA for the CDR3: TGTGCCAGCAGCACACGCCAACAGGGTCCGGGGGGCTACACCTTC. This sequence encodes CASSTRQQGPGGYTF.

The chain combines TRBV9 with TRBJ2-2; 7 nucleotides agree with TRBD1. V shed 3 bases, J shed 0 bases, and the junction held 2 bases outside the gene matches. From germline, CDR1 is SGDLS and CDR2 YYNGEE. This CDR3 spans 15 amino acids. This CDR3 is CASSAGQPNTGELFF. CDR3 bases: TGTGCCAGCAGCGCGGGACAGCCGAACACCGGGGAGCTGTTTTTT.

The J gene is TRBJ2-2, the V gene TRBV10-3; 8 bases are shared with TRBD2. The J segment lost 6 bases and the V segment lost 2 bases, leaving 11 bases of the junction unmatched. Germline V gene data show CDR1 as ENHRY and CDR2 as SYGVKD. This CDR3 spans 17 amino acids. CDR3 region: CAISEISGGGRPGELFF. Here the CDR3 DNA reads TGTGCCATCAGTGAGATTTCCGGGGGGGGCCGTCCCGGGGAGCTGTTTTTT.

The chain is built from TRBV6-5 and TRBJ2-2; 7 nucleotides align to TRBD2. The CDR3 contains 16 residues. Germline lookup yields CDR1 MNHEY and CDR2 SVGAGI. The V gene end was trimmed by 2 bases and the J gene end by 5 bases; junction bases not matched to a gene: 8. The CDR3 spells CASSYLRGGGTGELFF. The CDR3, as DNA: TGTGCCAGCAGTTACCTCCGCGGGGGTGGAACCGGGGAGCTGTTTTTT.

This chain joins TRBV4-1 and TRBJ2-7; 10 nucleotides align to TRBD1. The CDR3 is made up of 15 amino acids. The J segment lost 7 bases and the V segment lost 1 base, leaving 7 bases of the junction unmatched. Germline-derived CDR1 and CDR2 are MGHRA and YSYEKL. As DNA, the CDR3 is TGCGCCAGCAGCCAAGTGGGACAGGGGTTGGTGGAGCAGTACTTC. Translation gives CASSQVGQGLVEQYF.

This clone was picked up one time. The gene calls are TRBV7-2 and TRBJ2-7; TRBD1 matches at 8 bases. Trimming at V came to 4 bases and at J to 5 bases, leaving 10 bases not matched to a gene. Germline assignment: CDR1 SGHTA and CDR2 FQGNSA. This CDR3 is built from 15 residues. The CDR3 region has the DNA TGTGCCAGCAGCTGGACAGGGTGGGGAAAGAACGAGCAGTACTTC. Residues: CASSWTGWGKNEQYF.

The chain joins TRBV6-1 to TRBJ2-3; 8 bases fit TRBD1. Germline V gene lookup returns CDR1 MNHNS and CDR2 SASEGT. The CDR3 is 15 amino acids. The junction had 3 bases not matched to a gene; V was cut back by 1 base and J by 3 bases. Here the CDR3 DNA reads TGTGCCAGCAGTGAAGGGACAGGGTGGACAGATACGCAGTATTTT. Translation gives CASSEGTGWTDTQYF.

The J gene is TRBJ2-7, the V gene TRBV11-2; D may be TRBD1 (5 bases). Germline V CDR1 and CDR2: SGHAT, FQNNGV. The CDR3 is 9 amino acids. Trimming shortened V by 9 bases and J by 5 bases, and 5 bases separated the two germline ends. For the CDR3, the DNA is TGTGCCAGAGGGGACGAGCAGTACTTC. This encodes CARGDEQYF.

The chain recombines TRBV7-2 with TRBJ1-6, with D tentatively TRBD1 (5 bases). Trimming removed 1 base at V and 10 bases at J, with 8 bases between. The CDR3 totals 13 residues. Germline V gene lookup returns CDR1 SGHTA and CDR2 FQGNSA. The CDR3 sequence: CASSLDRRSPLHF. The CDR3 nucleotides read TGTGCCAGCAGCTTAGACAGGCGGTCACCCCTCCACTTT. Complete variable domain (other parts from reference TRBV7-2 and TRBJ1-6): GAGVSQSPSNKVTEKGKDVELRCDPISGHTALYWYRQSLGQGLEFLIYFQGNSAPDKSGLPSDRFSAERTGGSVSTLTIQRTQQEDSAVYLCASSLDRRSPLHFGNGTRLTVT.